One sample yielded the 13 T cell receptor beta chains listed below, sequenced in a study of cytomegalovirus exposure and HLA in healthy donors (dated by TCRdb to 2015 to 2018). Library preparation was by the immunoSEQ multiplex PCR assay. A mixture of 60 forward primers for TCR Vbeta segments and 13 reverse primers for TCR Jbeta segments was used in the multiplex PCR. What TCRdb holds here is the immuneACCESS table cut down to in-frame rearrangements. Part of the clones is not present; checked against another copy, under half of the missing clones reflect an unresolved V gene, and the others are unexplained. In all, the sample holds about 170,000 clones, and around 80% of those were seen once. More than 4% of the sample belongs to the ten largest clones. Material for sequencing was PBMCs. All receptors derive from a man younger than 35 in good health and CMV-seronegative.

The chain has TRBV2 and TRBJ2-1, with D possibly TRBD1 on 6 matching bases. Germline V gene data show CDR1 as SNHLY and CDR2 as FYNNEI. V lost 6 bases to trimming and J lost 7 bases, with 10 bases between them. This CDR3 region has 12 residues. CDR3: CASRQGPNEQFF. DNA of the CDR3: TGTGCCAGCAGACAGGGACCTAATGAGCAGTTCTTC. Combining the CDR3 with reference TRBV2 and TRBJ2-1 gives the whole variable domain EPEVTQTPSHQVTQMGQEVILRCVPISNHLYFYWYRQILGQKVEFLVSFYNNEISEKSEIFDDQFSVERPDGSNFTLKIRSTKLEDSAMYFCASRQGPNEQFFGPGTRLTVL.

DNA for the CDR3: TGTGCCAGCAGCCGTATGGACAGCATGAACACTGAAGCTTTCTTT. It yields the protein CASSRMDSMNTEAFF. The chain combines TRBV7-6 with TRBJ1-1; D may be TRBD1 (6 bases). Germline lookup yields CDR1 SGHVS and CDR2 FNYEAQ. CDR3 length: 15 residues. V was cut by 5 bases and J by 0 bases, with 13 bases left in between.

Points on this clone: One end of the junction does not line up with germline, which may come from a read error. The chain is built from TRBV7-2 and TRBJ2-1; D not certain. The CDR3 is 16 residues long. The V gene's germline CDR1 is SGHTA and CDR2 FQGNSA. CDR3: CASSIASGGSYNEQFF. In nucleotides, the CDR3 is TGTGCCAGCAGCATAGCTAGTGGTGGTTCCTACAATGAGCAGTTCTTC.

On this clone: The junction and the germline gene differ at one end; a read error may be behind it. V usage is TRBV7-9 and J usage is TRBJ1-6, with D unresolved. The germline V gene encodes CDR1 SEHNR and CDR2 FQNEAQ (reference sequence). This CDR3 comprises 14 residues. The CDR3 sequence: CSSSLLGSDSPLHF. The CDR3 region has the DNA TGTTCCAGCAGCTTACTCGGTTCGGATTCACCCCTCCACTTT.

The chain recombines TRBV2 with TRBJ1-3; D is unclear. Trimming left V 0 bases short and J 0 bases short, with 3 bases between. The length of the CDR3 is 14 residues. CDR1 and CDR2 (germline): SNHLY, FYNNEI. CDR3 loop: CASSEAVSGNTIYF. The DNA for the CDR3 is TGTGCCAGCAGTGAAGCCGTCTCTGGAAACACCATATATTTT.

The chain uses TRBV7-3 and TRBJ1-5; D is ambiguous. The CDR3 covers 13 residues. In germline, CDR1 is SGHTA, CDR2 FQGTGA. V was cut by 3 bases and J by 4 bases, with 7 bases left in between. CDR3 coding DNA: TGTGCCAGCAGCTTTGGGCAGAATCAGCCCCAGCATTTT. Amino acid sequence: CASSFGQNQPQHF. The complete variable domain, with remaining parts taken from reference TRBV7-3 and TRBJ1-5, reads GAGVSQTPSNKVTEKGKYVELRCDPISGHTALYWYRQSLGQGPEFLIYFQGTGAADDSGLPNDRFFAVRPEGSVSTLKIQRTERGDSAVYLCASSFGQNQPQHFGDGTRLSIL.

The genes are TRBV18 and TRBJ1-2; 7 nucleotides line up with TRBD1. Per germline, CDR1 KGHSH and CDR2 LQKENI. This CDR3 is built from 14 residues. V shed 3 bases and J 5 bases; nucleotides not matched to a gene: 6. The CDR3 DNA is TGTGCCAGCTCACCCGACCAGGGGGGATATGGCTACACCTTC. It codes for CASSPDQGGYGYTF.

This clone has only one observation. The chain has TRBV28 and TRBJ2-5; 9 bases fit TRBD1. V trimming: 6 bases; J trimming: 6 bases; junction bases outside the gene matches: 11. The CDR3 contains 15 residues. Per germline, CDR1 MDHEN and CDR2 SYDVKM. CDR3 in DNA: TGTGCCAGCAGGGCTGGGACAGGGATTTTAAAGACCCAGTACTTC. Protein product: CASRAGTGILKTQYF. Drawing the rest from reference TRBV28 and TRBJ2-5, the complete variable domain is DVKVTQSSRYLVKRTGEKVFLECVQDMDHENMFWYRQDPGLGLRLIYFSYDVKMKEKGDIPEGYSVSREKKERFSLILESASTNQTSMYLCASRAGTGILKTQYFGPGTRLLVL.

The chain joins TRBV28 to TRBJ2-5, with 10 nucleotides matching TRBD2. The CDR3 sequence is 14 residues long. Germline CDR1 MDHEN, CDR2 SYDVKM. V lost 2 bases to trimming and J lost 5 bases; unmatched junction nucleotides: 2. CDR3 bases: TGTGCCAGCAGTTTAATAGCGGGAGGTGAGACCCAGTACTTC. Amino acid sequence: CASSLIAGGETQYF.

The chain has TRBV9 and TRBJ2-3; 7 bases map to TRBD1. Germline values: CDR1 SGDLS, CDR2 YYNGEE. The CDR3 sequence is 15 residues long. V shed 3 bases and J 6 bases; nucleotides not matched to a gene: 10. CDR3 coding DNA: TGTGCCAGCAGCGCAACACAGGGGCTGGGGGATACGCAGTATTTT. This gives the protein CASSATQGLGDTQYF.

V and J are TRBV27 and TRBJ2-1; D ambiguous. V was trimmed by 6 bases and J by 2 bases, leaving 17 bases between them. Germline assignment: CDR1 MNHEY and CDR2 SMNVEV (reference sequence). CDR3 size: 16 residues. As DNA, the CDR3 is TGTGCCAGCAGCTATGACCTAGAGGATGCCTACAATGAGCAGTTCTTC. Amino acid sequence: CASSYDLEDAYNEQFF.

The chain recombines TRBV7-9 with TRBJ2-2; TRBD2 is a possible D gene (6 bases). Trimming pared 10 bases from V and 2 bases from J, leaving 17 bases between. Germline values: CDR1 SEHNR, CDR2 FQNEAQ (reference sequence). The CDR3 length is 15 residues. The CDR3 here is CATLRPGLNTGELFF. DNA for the CDR3: TGTGCCACCTTACGACCGGGACTTAACACCGGGGAGCTGTTTTTT.

This clone showed up just a few times. This sequence joins TRBV28 and TRBJ2-7; D is undetermined. The length of the CDR3 is 12 residues. V dropped 1 base and J dropped 5 bases, with 6 bases sitting between them. The germline V gene encodes CDR1 MDHEN and CDR2 SYDVKM. The CDR3 DNA follows: TGTGCCAGCAGTTTATTGTTAAACGAGCAGTACTTC. Translating gives CASSLLLNEQYF.